The 22 T cell receptor beta chains below come from one sample, sequenced in a study of blood T cell repertoires in COVID-19. The protocol was immunoSEQ multiplex PCR, while the TCRdb copy is restricted to in-frame clones and leaves out a portion. The profile shows about 350,000 clones, roughly 87% of them singletons. The sequenced sample consisted of PBMCs or T cells enriched from blood (not recorded which). Every receptor here comes from a woman aged 25 to 45 who had recovered from COVID-19.

This clone occurred once. The chain combines TRBV18 with TRBJ2-1; 11 nucleotides match TRBD2. Germline values: CDR1 KGHSH, CDR2 LQKENI. The CDR3 is 16 amino acids. Trimming removed 3 bases from V and 8 bases from J; junction bases left unmatched: 9. The CDR3 DNA reads as TGTGCCAGCTCACCGGTAGCGGGGGGGCATCAGGATGAGCAGTTCTTC. Translating gives CASSPVAGGHQDEQFF.

V and J are TRBV6-2 or TRBV6-3 and TRBJ2-7; possibly TRBD2 for D (6 bases). Trimming stripped 5 bases from V and 4 bases from J, with 12 bases between. Looked up from germline, CDR1 is MNHEY and CDR2 is SVGEGT. CDR3 size: 13 residues. This chain's CDR3 is CASSPGGRYEQYF. CDR3 DNA sequence: TGTGCCAGCAGTCCCGGGGGACGTTACGAGCAGTACTTC.

V usage is TRBV27 and J usage is TRBJ2-2; D remains unclear. This CDR3 has 16 residues. CDR1 MNHEY and CDR2 SMNVEV come from the germline V gene (reference sequence). Trimming shortened V by 0 bases and J by 4 bases, and 12 bases separated the two germline ends. This CDR3 reads CASSLSGGIGTGELFF. DNA of the CDR3: TGTGCCAGCAGTTTATCCGGCGGCATCGGCACCGGGGAGCTGTTTTTT.

The chain links TRBV19 to TRBJ2-1; D unclear. Germline V lookup: CDR1 LNHDA, CDR2 SQIVND (reference sequence). CDR3 length: 14 amino acids. V lost 2 bases and J 5 bases, leaving 10 bases between the germline ends. CDR3 nucleotide sequence: TGTGCCAGTAGTATAATGCACAGAAACAATGAGCAGTTCTTC. It translates to CASSIMHRNNEQFF.

The CDR3 is CASSIGRQGPPHGYTF. The CDR3 DNA is TGTGCCAGTAGTATAGGAAGACAGGGGCCCCCACATGGCTACACCTTC. The chain uses TRBV19 and TRBJ1-2, with 8 bases matching TRBD1. This CDR3 has 16 residues. J lost 6 bases, V lost 1 base, and 10 bases had no gene match. The germline CDR1 and CDR2 sequences are LNHDA and SQIVND (reference sequence).

This rearrangement joins TRBV28 to TRBJ1-4; TRBD1 matches 10 bases. V shed 3 bases, J shed 5 bases, and the junction held 3 bases outside the gene matches. The CDR3 covers 15 residues. Germline CDR1 and CDR2: MDHEN and SYDVKM. As DNA, the CDR3 is TGTGCCAGCAGTTTTACGGGACAGGGGAATGAAAAACTGTTTTTT. The encoded protein is CASSFTGQGNEKLFF.

This clone was seen once. V and J are TRBV10-3 and TRBJ2-5; the match to TRBD2 covers 9 bases. Germline CDR1 is ENHRY and CDR2 is SYGVKD. The CDR3 covers 17 residues. The J segment lost 3 bases and the V segment lost 4 bases, leaving 12 bases of the junction unmatched. CDR3 in DNA: TGTGCCATCAGTGGTCTCAATCGGGGCGGGGGGGAAGAGACCCAGTACTTC. The encoded protein is CAISGLNRGGGEETQYF.

The V and J genes are TRBV7-7 and TRBJ2-5, with 7 bases fitting TRBD1. J was trimmed by 4 bases and V by 2 bases; bases with no gene match: 13. The CDR3 is 17 residues long. Germline V lookup: CDR1 SSHAT, CDR2 FNYEAQ (reference sequence). For the CDR3, the DNA is TGTGCCAGCAGCTTACTAGTACAGGGGCCCTCGGGAGAGACCCAGTACTTC. Translation: CASSLLVQGPSGETQYF.

The CDR3 nucleotides are TGTGCCTGGGGGCCCGGACAGGGCAGCTATGGCTACACCTTC. Encoded protein: CAWGPGQGSYGYTF. The chain employs TRBV30 and TRBJ1-2; 8 positions match TRBD1. Germline loops: CDR1 GTSNPN, CDR2 SVGIG (reference sequence). This CDR3 is 14 amino acids long. V lost 5 bases, J lost 4 bases, and 9 bases stayed unmatched.

The genes are TRBV6-5 and TRBJ2-3; D gene uncertain. Germline CDR1 is MNHEY and CDR2 is SVGAGI. The V end lost 2 bases, the J end lost 2 bases, and 8 bases lay between the germline ends. The CDR3 has 14 residues. The CDR3 coding sequence is TGTGCCAGCAGTTACGACATATACACAGATACGCAGTATTTT. It encodes CASSYDIYTDTQYF.

The chain recombines TRBV27 with TRBJ2-5; D might be TRBD1 (5 bases). Germline CDR1 and CDR2: MNHEY and SMNVEV (reference sequence). Trimming removed 1 base from V and 4 bases from J, with 10 bases in between. The CDR3 has 14 amino acids. The CDR3 DNA is TGTGCCAGCAGTTTATGGACAAGGGGAGAGACCCAGTACTTC. Its translation is CASSLWTRGETQYF.

The V call is TRBV3-1 (or the pseudogene TRBV3-2), the J call TRBJ1-5; 7 bases map to TRBD1. Germline-derived CDR1 and CDR2 are LGHDT and YNNKEL (reference sequence). The CDR3 runs 15 residues. J gave up 6 bases and V 1 base, and 6 bases lay outside the gene matches. The CDR3 reads CASSQGQGFTQPQHF. As DNA, the CDR3 is TGTGCCAGCAGCCAAGGACAGGGTTTCACTCAGCCCCAGCATTTT.

This clone is classed as medium-sized. The genes are TRBV29-1 and TRBJ1-1; D not resolved. This CDR3 has 13 residues. The V gene lost 4 bases and the J gene lost 1 base, with 10 bases spanning the gap. CDR1 is SQVTM, CDR2 ANQGSEA, per germline. This chain's CDR3 is CSVAPSGNTEAFF. DNA for the CDR3: TGCAGCGTTGCTCCCTCAGGGAACACTGAAGCTTTCTTT.

This rearrangement joins TRBV4-3 to TRBJ1-2; possible D gene TRBD1, 6 bases. The germline V gene has CDR1 LGHNA and CDR2 YSLEER. Trimming removed 1 base at V and 8 bases at J, with 14 bases between. There are 14 residues in the CDR3. The CDR3 loop is CASSQVEQGLGYTF. CDR3 coding DNA: TGCGCCAGCAGCCAAGTGGAGCAGGGGTTAGGCTACACCTTC.

The rearrangement links TRBV27 to TRBJ2-1, with 9 bases fitting TRBD1. Germline V lookup: CDR1 MNHEY, CDR2 SMNVEV (reference sequence). This CDR3 has 15 amino acids. Trimming took 5 bases from V and 5 from J; bases not matched to a gene: 7. CDR3 protein: CASSPRDRANNEQFF. The CDR3, as DNA: TGTGCCAGCAGTCCGAGGGACAGGGCAAACAATGAGCAGTTCTTC.

J is TRBJ1-2 and V is TRBV27; 7 bases match TRBD1. J gave up 0 bases and V 7 bases, and 8 bases lay outside the gene matches. The CDR3 is made up of 15 amino acids. Germline V gene sequence: CDR1 MNHEY, CDR2 SMNVEV (reference sequence). The CDR3 sequence is CASKTGAEPNYGYTF. DNA for the CDR3: TGTGCCAGCAAAACAGGGGCCGAGCCTAACTATGGCTACACCTTC.

The V and J genes are TRBV7-8 and TRBJ1-3; maybe TRBD1 (6 bases). Trimming pared 1 base from V and 0 bases from J, leaving 13 bases between. This CDR3 spans 17 amino acids. Per the germline V gene, CDR1 is SGHVS and CDR2 is FQNEAQ. The CDR3 coding sequence is TGTGCCAGCAGCTTAGATTACAGGGCGATCTCTGGAAACACCATATATTTT. The encoded protein is CASSLDYRAISGNTIYF.

V gene TRBV19 combines with J gene TRBJ1-5, with D possibly TRBD1 on 5 matching bases. The CDR3 runs 14 residues. The V and J ends lost 3 bases and 7 bases respectively, with 13 bases between them. In germline, CDR1 is LNHDA, CDR2 SQIVND (reference sequence). The CDR3 region has the DNA TGTGCCAGTAGTATTCGTAGGGGTTGGCAGCCCCAGCATTTT. Encoded protein: CASSIRRGWQPQHF.

The gene calls are TRBV28 and TRBJ2-7; 11 positions match TRBD1. The CDR3 spans 14 residues. With 7 bases clipped from V and 6 bases from J, the junction kept 8 bases outside the gene matches. Looked up from germline, CDR1 is MDHEN and CDR2 is SYDVKM. CDR3 DNA sequence: TGTGCCAGCACCCTTCCGGACAGGGGGCGCGAGCAGTACTTC. Its protein product is CASTLPDRGREQYF. The full variable domain, in which reference TRBV28 and TRBJ2-7 provide the parts outside the CDR3, is DVKVTQSSRYLVKRTGEKVFLECVQDMDHENMFWYRQDPGLGLRLIYFSYDVKMKEKGDIPEGYSVSREKKERFSLILESASTNQTSMYLCASTLPDRGREQYFGPGTRLTVT.

A remark on this clone: Other DNA variants within this sample encode the same CDR3. The chain combines TRBV5-1 with TRBJ1-4; TRBD1 matches 8 bases. Germline CDR1 is SGHRS and CDR2 is YFSETQ. CDR3 length: 14 residues. Trimming took 0 bases from V and 5 from J; bases not matched to a gene: 0. The CDR3 loop is CASSLGTGNEKLFF. The CDR3 nucleotides read TGCGCCAGCAGCTTGGGGACAGGGAATGAAAAACTGTTTTTT.

J is TRBJ2-7 and V is TRBV18, with 9 bases identical to TRBD1. This CDR3 is 14 amino acids long. Per germline, CDR1 KGHSH and CDR2 LQKENI. J was trimmed by 4 bases and V by 3 bases; bases with no gene match: 4. In nucleotides, the CDR3 is TGTGCCAGCTCACCGGGACAGGGTTCGTACGAGCAGTACTTC. Its protein product is CASSPGQGSYEQYF.

The CDR3 coding sequence is TGTGCCAGCGGACACCCTAACTATGGCTACACCTTC. Translating it yields CASGHPNYGYTF. V gene TRBV28 combines with J gene TRBJ1-2; perhaps TRBD1 as D (5 bases). The CDR3 sequence is 12 residues long. The V gene lost 8 bases and the J gene lost 0 bases, with 7 bases spanning the gap. Germline assignment: CDR1 MDHEN and CDR2 SYDVKM.